The 6 T cell receptor beta chains in this list originate from one sample, sequenced in a study of T cells in Graves' hyperthyroidism and ophthalmopathy. RNA transcripts gave rise to amplified TCR beta CDR3 regions. Primed by the HTBI set, a first-round RT-PCR was run on the TCR CDR3. MiXCR was run by TCRdb on the multiplex PCR reads, yielding one entry per CDR3 protein. The sample holds 350,000 or so distinct CDR3 sequences, under 25% seen once. Sequences were obtained from blood. These receptors were taken from a woman aged 50 to 60 with Graves' hyperthyroidism.

This clonotype has a count of ten or more. This chain uses TRBV28 with TRBJ2-7; D might be TRBD1 (6 bases). This CDR3 contains 13 residues. Trimming left V 6 bases short and J 7 bases short, with 16 bases between. Germline CDR1 is MDHEN and CDR2 is SYDVKM. The CDR3 reads CASRDGQFREQYF. In DNA, the CDR3 is TGTGCCAGCAGGGACGGACAGTTCAGGGAGCAGTACTTC.

This clonotype was counted ten times or more. This chain uses TRBV7-2 with TRBJ2-5; the match to TRBD2 covers 7 bases. This CDR3 spans 15 amino acids. The germline CDR1 and CDR2 sequences are SGHTA and FQGNSA. V lost 1 base, J lost 3 bases, and 5 bases stayed unmatched. The CDR3 region is CASSLVGLVKETQYF. The CDR3 nucleotides are TGTGCCAGCAGCTTAGTTGGACTAGTCAAAGAGACCCAGTACTTC. The full variable domain, in which reference TRBV7-2 and TRBJ2-5 provide the parts outside the CDR3, is GAGVSQSPSNKVTEKGKDVELRCDPISGHTALYWYRQSLGQGLEFLIYFQGNSAPDKSGLPSDRFSAERTGGSVSTLTIQRTQQEDSAVYLCASSLVGLVKETQYFGPGTRLLVL.

This clonotype was seen only a few times. The chain links TRBV20-1 to TRBJ2-1; D ambiguous. The CDR3 runs to 14 residues. Trimming left V 0 bases short and J 7 bases short, with 13 bases between. CDR1 and CDR2 from the germline V gene are DFQATT and SNEGSKA (reference sequence). The CDR3, as DNA: TGCAGTGCTAGAGAGCGTCCGCCTCTAAATGAGCAGTTCTTC. As protein: CSARERPPLNEQFF.

This clonotype was detected ten times or more. The J gene is TRBJ1-1, the V gene TRBV10-2, with a weak D call TRBD1 (5 bases). Germline-derived CDR1 and CDR2 are WSHSY and SAAADI. The CDR3 is made up of 13 amino acids. Between the trimmed V and J ends, which lost 0 bases and 10 bases, there was a span of 12 bases. The CDR3: CASSESGRVRAFF. The CDR3 DNA is TGCGCCAGCAGTGAGTCTGGCAGGGTGCGAGCTTTCTTT.

This clonotype was counted ten times or more. This chain joins TRBV5-8 and TRBJ2-3, with TRBD2 matching 10 bases. Germline assignment: CDR1 SGHTS and CDR2 YDEGEE. The CDR3 totals 18 residues. V lost 4 bases, J lost 0 bases, and 11 bases stayed unmatched. CDR3 in DNA: TGTGCCAGCAGCAATAATAAGGGACTAGCGTTTAGCACAGATACGCAGTATTTT. Amino acid sequence: CASSNNKGLAFSTDTQYF.

This clonotype was observed once. The genes are TRBV29-1 and TRBJ2-1, with TRBD2 matching 15 bases. V dropped 7 bases and J dropped 2; count of bases not matched to a gene: 3. The CDR3 contains 15 residues. Germline V CDR1 and CDR2: SQVTM, ANQGSEA. The DNA for the CDR3 is TGCAGCGCAGGGACTAGCGGGGGGCCCTACAATGAGCAGTTCTTC. Translated: CSAGTSGGPYNEQFF.